Listed here is a single T cell receptor (beta chain). Antigen: not known. One end of the junction varies from germline; a read error may be responsible. CDR1 MNHEY and CDR2 SVGEGT come from the germline V gene. The CDR3 extends over 11 amino acids. The data stem from a study of tumor-infiltrating lymphocytes in primary liver carcinoma. Study-level findings and limits: Just about 7-25% of leading clones were found in every one of five regions.

Total RNA (around 0.45 ug) served as template for TCR beta cDNA synthesis primed by a constant-region primer. What produced the TCR beta libraries was three nested multiplex PCR rounds using slightly modified ARM-PCR. The first two PCR rounds used TRBV1-TRBV30 forward primers with a C-beta reverse primer, roughly 10 cycles each. One entry per CDR3 protein, called by TCRdb with MiXCR from the multiplex PCR reads. This sample carries fewer than 75,000 distinct CDR3 sequences, less than 75% of them seen once, and the ten largest clones take around 50%. Both RNA and DNA were isolated together from roughly 20-30 mg of bulk tissue that had not been sorted.

Sequenced material: liver tumor tissue from sampling region 2. Subset in this sample: tumor region T2, inferior pole. This receptor was taken from a man aged 35-49 years with primary liver carcinoma and hepatitis B virus infection. The rearrangement uses TRBV6-2 or TRBV6-3 and TRBJ1-1; D call uncertain. The CDR3 DNA is TGTGCCAGCAGTTCGGCTGGGCCGGTTATCTTT. Translation: CASSSAGPVIF.